The clone carrying this TCR beta chain has a count of ten or more. TCRdb keeps only in-frame clones here, not all; method: immunoSEQ multiplex PCR. The table has roughly 90,000 clones, more than 65% seen once. These data originate in a study of blood T cell repertoires in COVID-19. V lost 6 bases and J 7 bases, leaving 18 bases between the germline ends. Germline V gene sequence: CDR1 ENHRY, CDR2 SYGVKD. The CDR3 spans 14 residues. This TCR derives from a human donor in a cohort sampled during active COVID-19. The rearrangement links TRBV10-3 to TRBJ1-1; D is unclear. The specimen sequenced was peripheral blood. The CDR3 region is CAIRDVYRGNEAFF. CDR3 bases: TGTGCCATCAGGGACGTTTACCGGGGAAATGAAGCTTTCTTT.